This TCR beta chain was captured in a study of T cell repertoires in cytomegalovirus infection. Across the study: It was the public TCR beta signatures that indicated both CMV infection and matching HLA type. Findings and caveats of the study: The study found HLA-C-restricted CMV-specific TCR beta clonotypes dominating the ex vivo response.

Trimming removed 5 bases from V and 2 bases from J, with 16 bases in between. Germline loops: CDR1 MDHEN, CDR2 SYDVKM. The CDR3 length is 16 residues. This clonotype has more than one count but fewer than ten. As yet, its antigen is unknown. A single record per CDR3 protein comes from TCRdb applying MiXCR to the reads. The sample lists around 570,000 distinct CDR3 sequences, around two fifths occurring once. The J gene is TRBJ1-3, the V gene TRBV28; D is uncertain. Material: cultured PBMCs, obtained from culture after CMV antigen stimulation. This clonotype originated in a human donor in good health (CMV status not recorded). Some clones in this sample may be carry-over from other donors' samples. The CDR3 DNA reads as TGTGCCAGCAGTCCCCTCGGTGGAGTGACTGGAAACACCATATATTTT. This translates into CASSPLGGVTGNTIYF.